The 18 T cell receptor beta chains presented below share a single source sample, sequenced in a study of T-cell memory formation after mild COVID-19. TCRdb reprocessed the 5' RACE reads via MiXCR and lists one record per CDR3 protein. Found here are approximately 98,000 distinct CDR3 sequences, over 15% of them singletons; the top ten hold roughly 5.5%. Sequencing was carried out using PBMCs or a T cell subset sorted from them (not recorded which). Receptors originate from a man aged 18 to 30 who had mild COVID-19 (a few samples of this study predate the infection). Cell type and time point are not known.

There are many counts of this clonotype. The chain employs TRBV5-6 and TRBJ2-1, with 8 bases matching TRBD2. V dropped 1 base and J dropped 7; count of bases not matched to a gene: 7. CDR1 SGHDT and CDR2 YYEEEE come from the germline V gene. This CDR3 is built from 15 residues. This chain's CDR3 is CASSLSPGGHNEQFF. The CDR3 DNA is TGTGCCAGCAGCTTGTCCCCGGGGGGGCATAATGAGCAGTTCTTC.

Only a few counts were recorded for this clonotype. The chain joins TRBV4-1 to TRBJ1-5; a weak D match, TRBD1 (5 bases). Germline CDR1 reads MGHRA; CDR2 reads YSYEKL. The CDR3 consists of 14 residues. V shed 4 bases and J shed 3 bases, with 10 bases lying between them. The CDR3 nucleotides are TGCGCCAGCAGCCTATCAGGGACCAATCAGCCCCAGCATTTT. As protein: CASSLSGTNQPQHF.

A few counts support this clonotype. The chain has TRBV15 and TRBJ2-7, with D hard to call. Per the germline V gene, CDR1 is LNHNV and CDR2 is YYDKDF (reference sequence). Trimming took 1 base from V and 4 from J, leaving 8 bases between them. The CDR3 totals 13 residues. Here the CDR3 reads CATSRGKGYEQYV. CDR3 DNA sequence: TGTGCCACCAGCAGAGGGAAAGGGTACGAGCAGTACGTC.

The gene calls are TRBV7-9 and TRBJ2-1, with 8 bases matching TRBD2. Per germline, CDR1 SEHNR and CDR2 FQNEAQ (reference sequence). There are 15 residues in the CDR3. The J segment lost 5 bases and the V segment lost 2 bases, leaving 5 bases of the junction unmatched. In nucleotides, the CDR3 is TGTGCCAGCAGCTTATTCGGACTAGCCAACAATGAGCAGTTCTTC. This codes for CASSLFGLANNEQFF.

This clonotype was seen a handful of times. The rearrangement links TRBV5-5 to TRBJ1-2; D is perhaps TRBD1 (6 bases). The CDR3 is made up of 13 amino acids. The ends were cut back, 6 bases at V and 6 bases at J, with 15 bases in the middle. Germline lookup yields CDR1 SGHKS and CDR2 YYEKEE (reference sequence). CDR3 loop: CASTVEQGDGYTF. The CDR3, as DNA: TGTGCCAGCACCGTTGAACAGGGCGATGGCTACACCTTC.

This clonotype came up a few times. The gene calls are TRBV4-3 and TRBJ1-1; no reliable D call. The CDR3 extends over 13 amino acids. Germline V CDR1 and CDR2: LGHNA, YSLEER. V lost 0 bases, J lost 7 bases, and 9 bases lay in between. Written as DNA, the CDR3 is TGCGCCAGCAGCCAAGATTACACCCGTGAAGCTTTCTTT. Translated, it gives CASSQDYTREAFF.

The chain carries TRBV9 and TRBJ2-3, with D uncertain. The V gene's germline CDR1 is SGDLS and CDR2 YYNGEE. The germline V and J ends were trimmed by 1 base and 5 bases, with 5 bases remaining between them. The CDR3 contains 12 residues. CDR3 loop: CASSVFEDTQYF. DNA of the CDR3: TGTGCCAGCAGCGTATTTGAAGATACGCAGTATTTT.

This clonotype was observed a handful of times. The V and J genes are TRBV5-1 and TRBJ1-1; 7 nucleotides agree with TRBD1. Losses at the gene ends were 0 bases for V and 4 bases for J; bases not matched to a gene: 6. The CDR3 loop spans 15 amino acids. Germline-derived CDR1 and CDR2 are SGHRS and YFSETQ. The CDR3 spells CASSLGSGGITEAFF. The CDR3 bases are TGCGCCAGCAGCTTGGGGTCAGGGGGAATCACTGAAGCTTTCTTT.

The chain has TRBV7-2 and TRBJ2-7, with D possibly TRBD2 on 6 matching bases. Germline-derived CDR1 and CDR2 are SGHTA and FQGNSA. This CDR3 contains 14 residues. The V end lost 4 bases, the J end lost 3 bases, and 13 bases lay between the germline ends. For the CDR3, the DNA is TGTGCCAGCAGCTGGGCTAGCGTCCTCTACGAGCAGTACTTC. Its translation: CASSWASVLYEQYF.

As DNA, the CDR3 is TGTGCCATCAAAAATAGCAATCAGCCCCAGCATTTT. It is translated as CAIKNSNQPQHF. The V and J genes are TRBV28 and TRBJ1-5; no definite D call. CDR1 and CDR2 from the germline V gene are MDHEN and SYDVKM. V lost 10 bases, J lost 0 bases, and 7 bases lay in between. The length of the CDR3 is 12 residues.

This rearrangement joins TRBV10-3 to TRBJ1-5; the D is unclear. CDR3 size: 15 residues. V was cut by 0 bases and J by 4 bases, with 10 bases left in between. Germline V gene sequence: CDR1 ENHRY, CDR2 SYGVKD. The CDR3 spells CAISESAVLNQPQHF. In DNA, the CDR3 is TGTGCCATCAGTGAGTCAGCCGTTTTAAATCAGCCCCAGCATTTT.

This clonotype was seen a few times. This chain joins TRBV11-2 and TRBJ2-2; D not resolved. The CDR3 sequence is 14 residues long. V lost 0 bases to trimming and J lost 3 bases, with 5 bases between them. Germline V gene lookup returns CDR1 SGHAT and CDR2 FQNNGV. The CDR3 DNA reads TGTGCCAGCAGCTTAGACAGATACACCGGGGAGCTGTTTTTT. It is translated as CASSLDRYTGELFF.

This clonotype was picked up a small number of times. The rearrangement uses TRBV12-3 or TRBV12-4 and TRBJ2-5; D gene uncertain. CDR3 length: 14 amino acids. V was pared by 3 bases and J by 3 bases, with 11 bases between. The CDR3: CASSFGSLEETQYF. For the CDR3, the DNA is TGTGCCAGCAGTTTCGGGTCCTTAGAAGAGACCCAGTACTTC.

J is TRBJ1-5 and V is TRBV7-9; D possibly corresponds to TRBD1 (5 bases). The CDR3 is made up of 13 amino acids. V was trimmed by 5 bases and J by 6 bases, leaving 11 bases between them. Germline CDR1 and CDR2: SEHNR and FQNEAQ (reference sequence). The CDR3 spells CASSRDGGQPQHF. CDR3 nucleotides: TGTGCCAGCAGCCGGGACGGGGGTCAGCCCCAGCATTTT.

The gene calls are TRBV7-2 and TRBJ2-7; TRBD1 aligns across 7 bases. Per germline, CDR1 SGHTA and CDR2 FQGNSA. The trim removed 8 bases at V and 2 bases at J, leaving 6 bases unmatched. The CDR3 totals 13 residues. CDR3 bases: TGTGCCAGCTCCCACAGGGGACCCTACGAGCAGTACTTC. As protein: CASSHRGPYEQYF.

This clonotype was counted a few times. The chain has TRBV7-2 and TRBJ2-1, with a tentative D call TRBD1 (6 bases). V lost 5 bases, J lost 9 bases, and 11 bases lay in between. Germline V gene data show CDR1 as SGHTA and CDR2 as FQGNSA. This CDR3 comprises 12 residues. The CDR3 region has the DNA TGTGCCAGCAGCCCCACAGGGCCTGAGCAGTTCTTC. Its protein is CASSPTGPEQFF.

The chain couples TRBV21-1 to TRBJ2-7; TRBD1 is the table's D call, not checked against the DNA. TRBV21-1 is assigned pseudogene status. CDR3 size: 11 residues. The CDR3: CASSPRREQYF. The CDR3 nucleotides are TGTGCCAGCAGCCCCCGGCGCGAGCAGTACTTC.

The CDR3 nucleotides read TGTGCCAGCAGTGGGATACAGGGGGCAGGCACTGAAGCTTTCTTT. Translation: CASSGIQGAGTEAFF. V and J are TRBV6-1 and TRBJ1-1; TRBD1 aligns across 9 bases. The ends lost 4 bases at V and 4 bases at J; junction bases unmatched: 7. The CDR3 has 15 amino acids. Germline CDR1 MNHNS, CDR2 SASEGT.